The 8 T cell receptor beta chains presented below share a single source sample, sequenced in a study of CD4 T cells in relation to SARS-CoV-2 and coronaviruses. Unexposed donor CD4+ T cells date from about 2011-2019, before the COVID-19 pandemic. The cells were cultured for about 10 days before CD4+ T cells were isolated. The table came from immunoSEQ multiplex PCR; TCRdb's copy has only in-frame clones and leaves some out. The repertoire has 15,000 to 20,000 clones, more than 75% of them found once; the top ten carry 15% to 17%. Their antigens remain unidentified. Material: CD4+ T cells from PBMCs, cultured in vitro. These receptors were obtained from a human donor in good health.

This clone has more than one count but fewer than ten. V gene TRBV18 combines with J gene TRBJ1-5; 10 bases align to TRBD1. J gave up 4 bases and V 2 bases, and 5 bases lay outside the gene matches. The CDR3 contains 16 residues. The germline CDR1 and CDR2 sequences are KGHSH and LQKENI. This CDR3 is CASSPRTGGGNQPQHF. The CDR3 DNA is TGTGCCAGCTCACCAAGGACAGGGGGTGGAAATCAGCCCCAGCATTTT. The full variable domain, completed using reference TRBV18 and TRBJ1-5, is NAGVMQNPRHLVRRRGQEARLRCSPMKGHSHVYWYRQLPEEGLKFMVYLQKENIIDESGMPKERFSAEFPKEGPSILRIQQVVRGDSAAYFCASSPRTGGGNQPQHFGDGTRLSIL.

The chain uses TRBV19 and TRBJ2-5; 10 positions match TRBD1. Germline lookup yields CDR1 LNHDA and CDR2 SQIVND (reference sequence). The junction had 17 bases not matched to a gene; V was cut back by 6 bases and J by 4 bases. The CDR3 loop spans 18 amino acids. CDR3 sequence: CASSHRPGQGRRGETQYF. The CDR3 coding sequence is TGTGCCAGTAGCCACCGACCGGGACAGGGGAGGAGAGGAGAGACCCAGTACTTC.

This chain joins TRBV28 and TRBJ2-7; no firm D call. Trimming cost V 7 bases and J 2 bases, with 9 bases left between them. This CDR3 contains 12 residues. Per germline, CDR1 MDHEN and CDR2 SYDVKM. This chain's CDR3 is CASTPRTYEQYF. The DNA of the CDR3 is TGTGCCAGCACCCCCAGGACCTACGAGCAGTACTTC.

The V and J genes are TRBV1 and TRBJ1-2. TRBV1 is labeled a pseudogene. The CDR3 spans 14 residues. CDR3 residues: CTRGPHARDYGYTF. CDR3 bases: TGCACCCGGGGACCCCACGCTCGGGACTATGGCTACACCTTC.

In nucleotides, the CDR3 is TGTGCCAGCAGCTCCCCAGGGGGCAACACCGGGGAGCTGTTTTTT. Its translation is CASSSPGGNTGELFF. The V call is TRBV5-6, the J call TRBJ2-2; 8 nucleotides align to TRBD1. CDR3 length: 15 residues. Trimming at V came to 3 bases and at J to 2 bases, leaving 3 bases not matched to a gene. Germline V gene data show CDR1 as SGHDT and CDR2 as YYEEEE.

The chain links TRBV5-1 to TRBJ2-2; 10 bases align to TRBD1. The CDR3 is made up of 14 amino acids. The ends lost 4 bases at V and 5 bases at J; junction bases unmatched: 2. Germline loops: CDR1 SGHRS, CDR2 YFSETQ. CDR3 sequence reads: CASSGGQGTGELFF. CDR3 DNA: TGCGCCAGCAGCGGGGGACAGGGGACCGGGGAGCTGTTTTTT.

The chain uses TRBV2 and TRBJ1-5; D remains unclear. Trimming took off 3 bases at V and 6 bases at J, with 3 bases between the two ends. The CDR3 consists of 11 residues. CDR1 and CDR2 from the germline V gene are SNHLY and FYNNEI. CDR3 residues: CASSEFQPQHF. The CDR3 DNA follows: TGTGCCAGCAGTGAGTTTCAGCCCCAGCATTTT.

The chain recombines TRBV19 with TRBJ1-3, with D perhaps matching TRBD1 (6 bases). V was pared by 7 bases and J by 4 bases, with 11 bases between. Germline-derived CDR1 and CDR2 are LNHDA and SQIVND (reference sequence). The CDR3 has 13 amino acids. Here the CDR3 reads CASTQGIGNTIYF. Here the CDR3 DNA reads TGTGCCAGTACCCAGGGGATAGGAAACACCATATATTTT.